These 17 T cell receptor beta chains were all obtained from the same sample, sequenced in a study of blood T cell repertoires in COVID-19 (dated by TCRdb to the early 2020s). Library method: the immunoSEQ multiplex PCR assay. TCRdb stores this immuneACCESS table with in-frame sequences only. Part of the clones is absent; in the studies checked, under half of the shortfall reflects unresolved V genes, and no reason is known for the rest. The sample table holds about 14,000 clones, of which more than 70% were seen once. The ten largest account for 7.5% to 10% of the sample. What was sequenced was peripheral blood. Receptor source: a man aged 65 to 85 with acute or convalescent COVID-19.

This rearrangement joins TRBV2 to TRBJ1-6; TRBD1 matches 8 bases. With 5 bases clipped from V and 8 bases from J, the junction kept 11 bases outside the gene matches. Germline CDR1 reads SNHLY; CDR2 reads FYNNEI. This CDR3 region has 16 residues. In DNA form, the CDR3 reads TGTGCCAGCAGTAGACTAGGACAGGGTTCTGATTCACCCCTCCACTTT. Encoded protein: CASSRLGQGSDSPLHF.

The chain links TRBV20-1 to TRBJ2-5, with D maybe TRBD1 (5 bases). The CDR3 is 14 residues long. The germline CDR1 and CDR2 sequences are DFQATT and SNEGSKA (reference sequence). V shed 3 bases and J shed 4 bases, with 15 bases lying between them. CDR3 amino acids: CSASWGQAVETQYF. The CDR3 DNA is TGCAGTGCTAGTTGGGGCCAGGCTGTAGAGACCCAGTACTTC.

The chain employs TRBV28 and TRBJ2-5; TRBD2 is a possible D gene (6 bases). V lost 7 bases to trimming and J lost 7 bases, with 19 bases between them. Looked up from germline, CDR1 is MDHEN and CDR2 is SYDVKM. This CDR3 region has 14 residues. The DNA of the CDR3 is TGTGCCAGCATCGAAGCAGCGGGTCTACGGACCCAGTACTTC. Its protein is CASIEAAGLRTQYF.

This clone was picked up one time. The chain is built from TRBV11-2 and TRBJ1-2, with TRBD1 matching 7 bases. Losses at the gene ends were 4 bases for V and 3 bases for J; bases not matched to a gene: 5. The CDR3 extends over 14 amino acids. Germline CDR1 SGHAT, CDR2 FQNNGV. CDR3 DNA: TGTGCCAGCAGCTCCAAGACAGGGCACTATGGCTACACCTTC. Its translation is CASSSKTGHYGYTF.

This clone showed up just a few times. The genes are TRBV28 and TRBJ1-3, with no clear D. The V gene lost 6 bases and the J gene lost 0 bases, with 15 bases spanning the gap. The germline V gene encodes CDR1 MDHEN and CDR2 SYDVKM. The CDR3 extends over 16 amino acids. This CDR3 is CASSSSERHSGNTIYF. CDR3 in DNA: TGTGCCAGCAGCTCCAGTGAAAGACACTCTGGAAACACCATATATTTT.

The chain uses TRBV15 and TRBJ1-5; perhaps TRBD1 as D (5 bases). Deletions cut 1 base from V and 9 bases from J, with 16 bases between. The CDR3 has 15 residues. The germline V gene has CDR1 LNHNV and CDR2 YYDKDF (reference sequence). The DNA of the CDR3 is TGTGCCACCAGCAGAGCCCGGACTGGGGGGGGGCCCCAGCATTTT. Protein: CATSRARTGGGPQHF.

The chain employs TRBV24-1 and TRBJ2-7, with D maybe TRBD1 (5 bases). V lost 6 bases and J 7 bases, leaving 9 bases between the germline ends. Germline lookup yields CDR1 KGHDR and CDR2 SFDVKD. The CDR3 is made up of 11 amino acids. CDR3 protein: CATSWAGEQYF. In nucleotides, the CDR3 is TGTGCCACCAGTTGGGCAGGGGAGCAGTACTTC.

The V call is TRBV6-5, the J call TRBJ2-1, with 8 positions matching TRBD2. Germline V CDR1 and CDR2: MNHEY, SVGAGI. The CDR3 has 13 amino acids. The J segment lost 10 bases and the V segment lost 6 bases, leaving 8 bases of the junction unmatched. The CDR3 reads CASRYRGGGEQFF. Here the CDR3 DNA reads TGTGCCAGCAGATACCGGGGGGGCGGCGAGCAGTTCTTC.

DNA of the CDR3: TGTGCCAGCAATTCCCGTCGGACAGGGGGGGAAAAACTGTTTTTT. Translated, it gives CASNSRRTGGEKLFF. The V call is TRBV6-5, the J call TRBJ1-4, with 10 bases that match TRBD1. CDR3 length equals 15 residues. Germline V gives CDR1 MNHEY, CDR2 SVGAGI. The J segment lost 8 bases and the V segment lost 7 bases, leaving 10 bases of the junction unmatched.

This chain joins TRBV30 and TRBJ2-1; 11 bases map to TRBD1. V was clipped by 2 bases and J by 3 bases; unmatched bases: 6. Germline CDR1 is GTSNPN and CDR2 is SVGIG (reference sequence). This CDR3 is 16 amino acids long. For the CDR3, the DNA is TGTGCCTGGAGTAATACCGGGACAGGGGGCTACAATGAGCAGTTCTTC. It encodes CAWSNTGTGGYNEQFF.

The V gene is TRBV6-6, the J gene TRBJ2-7; D possibly corresponds to TRBD2 (6 bases). The CDR3 runs 15 residues. CDR1 is MNHNY and CDR2 is SVGAGI in the germline V gene (reference sequence). Deletions cut 0 bases from V and 5 bases from J, with 14 bases between. CDR3 coding DNA: TGTGCCAGCAGTTACTCACGGGGGAGAGAGGACGAGCAGTACTTC. Protein: CASSYSRGREDEQYF.

The V gene is TRBV14, the J gene TRBJ1-4, with 9 bases identical to TRBD1. Germline assignment: CDR1 SGHDN and CDR2 FVKESK. V gave up 4 bases and J gave up 7 bases; unmatched junction bases: 7. This CDR3 region has 15 residues. The CDR3 DNA sequence: TGTGCCAGCAGCCGAACAGGGGGCGCGGGTGAAAAACTGTTTTTT. This gives the protein CASSRTGGAGEKLFF.

The rearrangement links TRBV24-1 to TRBJ2-3; 11 bases agree with TRBD2. Germline assignment: CDR1 KGHDR and CDR2 SFDVKD. The junction had 3 bases not matched to a gene; V was cut back by 3 bases and J by 2 bases. This CDR3 spans 16 amino acids. The CDR3: CATSDRTSGPTDTQYF. The DNA of the CDR3 is TGTGCCACCAGTGATCGGACTAGCGGGCCCACAGATACGCAGTATTTT.

The chain joins TRBV28 to TRBJ1-2; unclear D gene. The CDR3 extends over 13 amino acids. The V gene's germline CDR1 is MDHEN and CDR2 SYDVKM. The V gene lost 3 bases and the J gene lost 3 bases, with 8 bases spanning the gap. In nucleotides, the CDR3 is TGTGCCAGCAGTTTTCCCGGGGACTATGGCTACACCTTC. It codes for CASSFPGDYGYTF.

The chain uses TRBV5-1 and TRBJ1-4; D is unclear. The germline CDR1 and CDR2 sequences are SGHRS and YFSETQ. V was trimmed by 0 bases and J by 7 bases, leaving 7 bases between them. The CDR3 loop spans 13 amino acids. CDR3 amino acids: CASSLAGSEKLFF. DNA of the CDR3: TGCGCCAGCAGCTTGGCCGGGAGTGAAAAACTGTTTTTT.

The CDR3 DNA sequence: TGTGCCAGCGTGAGACAGGGGTCTGGGAGTTCACCCCTCCACTTT. As protein: CASVRQGSGSSPLHF. This chain links TRBV6-6 with TRBJ1-6; TRBD1 aligns across 8 bases. Germline CDR1 reads MNHNY; CDR2 reads SVGAGI (reference sequence). This CDR3 is 15 amino acids long. V was pared by 8 bases and J by 9 bases, with 12 bases of the junction left unmatched.

This clone was found a few times. The chain carries TRBV19 and TRBJ1-2; tentatively, D is TRBD1 (5 bases). V lost 10 bases and J lost 8, with 23 bases in between. Looked up from germline, CDR1 is LNHDA and CDR2 is SQIVND (reference sequence). The CDR3 loop spans 14 amino acids. The CDR3 reads CATTGVAGHKGYTF. For the CDR3, the DNA is TGTGCCACCACGGGGGTAGCTGGGCATAAGGGCTACACCTTC.